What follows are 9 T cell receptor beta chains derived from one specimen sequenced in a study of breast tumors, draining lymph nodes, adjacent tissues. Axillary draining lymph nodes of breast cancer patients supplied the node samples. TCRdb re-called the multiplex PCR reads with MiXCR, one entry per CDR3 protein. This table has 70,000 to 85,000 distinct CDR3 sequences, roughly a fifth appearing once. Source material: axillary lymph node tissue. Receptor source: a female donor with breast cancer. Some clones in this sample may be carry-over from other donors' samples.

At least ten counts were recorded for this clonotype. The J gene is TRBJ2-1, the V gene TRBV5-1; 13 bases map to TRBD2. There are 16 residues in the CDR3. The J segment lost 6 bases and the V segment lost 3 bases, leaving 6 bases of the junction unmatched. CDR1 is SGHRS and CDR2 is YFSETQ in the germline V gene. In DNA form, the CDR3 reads TGCGCCAGCAGCTCTCCCGGGACTAGCGGGATCAATGAGCAGTTCTTC. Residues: CASSSPGTSGINEQFF. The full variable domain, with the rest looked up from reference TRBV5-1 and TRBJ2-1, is KAGVTQTPRYLIKTRGQQVTLSCSPISGHRSVSWYQQTPGQGLQFLFEYFSETQRNKGNFPGRFSGRQFSNSRSEMNVSTLELGDSALYLCASSSPGTSGINEQFFGPGTRLTVL.

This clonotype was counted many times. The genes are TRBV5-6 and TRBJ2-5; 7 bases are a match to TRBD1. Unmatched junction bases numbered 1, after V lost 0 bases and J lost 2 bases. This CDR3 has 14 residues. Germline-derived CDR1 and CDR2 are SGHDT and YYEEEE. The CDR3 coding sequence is TGTGCCAGCAGCTTGGTGGGACAGCAAGAGACCCAGTACTTC. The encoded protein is CASSLVGQQETQYF. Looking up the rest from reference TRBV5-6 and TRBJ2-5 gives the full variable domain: DAGVTQSPTHLIKTRGQQVTLRCSPKSGHDTVSWYQQALGQGPQFIFQYYEEEERQRGNFPDRFSGHQFPNYSSELNVNALLLGDSALYLCASSLVGQQETQYFGPGTRLLVL.

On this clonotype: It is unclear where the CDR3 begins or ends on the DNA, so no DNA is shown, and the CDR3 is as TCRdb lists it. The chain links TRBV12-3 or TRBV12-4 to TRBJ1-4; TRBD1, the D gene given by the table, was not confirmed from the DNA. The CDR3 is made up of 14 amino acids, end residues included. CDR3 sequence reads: CASSWGGGNEKLLF.

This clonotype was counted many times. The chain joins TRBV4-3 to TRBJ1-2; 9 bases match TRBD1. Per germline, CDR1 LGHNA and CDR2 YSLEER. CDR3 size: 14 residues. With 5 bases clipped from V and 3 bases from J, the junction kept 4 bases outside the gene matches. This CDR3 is CASSTTGGDYGYTF. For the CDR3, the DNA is TGCGCCAGCAGCACGACAGGGGGTGACTATGGCTACACCTTC.

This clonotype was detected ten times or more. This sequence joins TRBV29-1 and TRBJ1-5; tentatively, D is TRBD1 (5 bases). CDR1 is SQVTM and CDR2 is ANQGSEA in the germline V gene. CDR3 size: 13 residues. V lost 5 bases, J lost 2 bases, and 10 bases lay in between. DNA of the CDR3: TGCAGCGTTATGCAGGGTGGCAATCAGCCCCAGCATTTT. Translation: CSVMQGGNQPQHF.

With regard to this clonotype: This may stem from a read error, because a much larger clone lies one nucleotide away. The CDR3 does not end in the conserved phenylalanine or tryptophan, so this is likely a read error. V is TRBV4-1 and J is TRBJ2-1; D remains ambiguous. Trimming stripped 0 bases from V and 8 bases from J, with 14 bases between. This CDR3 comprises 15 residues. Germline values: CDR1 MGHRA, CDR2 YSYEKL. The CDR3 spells CASSQDKNWEDEQFL. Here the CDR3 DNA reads TGCGCCAGCAGCCAAGACAAAAATTGGGAAGATGAGCAGTTCTTG.

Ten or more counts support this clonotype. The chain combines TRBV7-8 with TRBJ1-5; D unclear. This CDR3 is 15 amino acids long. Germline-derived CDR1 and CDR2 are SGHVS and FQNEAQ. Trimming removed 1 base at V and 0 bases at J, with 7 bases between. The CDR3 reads CASSLGGISNQPQHF. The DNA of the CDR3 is TGTGCCAGCAGCTTAGGTGGCATTAGCAATCAGCCCCAGCATTTT.

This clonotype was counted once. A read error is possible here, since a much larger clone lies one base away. In DNA form, the CDR3 reads TGTGCCAACAGCGTAGGCAGGGCTCAAGAGACCCAGTACTTC. Protein product: CANSVGRAQETQYF. The chain uses TRBV9 and TRBJ2-5; weak D call: TRBD1 (5 bases). The CDR3 has 14 residues. The germline V gene encodes CDR1 SGDLS and CDR2 YYNGEE.

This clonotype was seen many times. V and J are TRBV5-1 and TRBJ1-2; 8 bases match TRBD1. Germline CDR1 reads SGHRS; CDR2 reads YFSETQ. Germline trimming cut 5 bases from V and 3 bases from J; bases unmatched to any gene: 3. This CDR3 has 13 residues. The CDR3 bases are TGCGCCAGCAGGATGGGACAGGACTATGGCTACACCTTC. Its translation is CASRMGQDYGYTF.